The 14 T cell receptor beta chains below all came from one sample that was sequenced in a study of cytotoxic CD8 clonotypes in ibrutinib-treated CLL. Sequencing was performed with immunoSEQ multiplex PCR; in TCRdb, only in-frame clones are kept and a portion is missing. Among 200,000 to 250,000 clones listed, just under 80% were seen once. The sequenced sample was PBMCs, obtained after 12 months of ibrutinib treatment. These receptors all stem from a human donor with chronic lymphocytic leukemia.

This chain connects TRBV6-5 to TRBJ1-1; a weak D match, TRBD1 (6 bases). CDR3 length equals 16 residues. Germline V gives CDR1 MNHEY, CDR2 SVGAGI. The V end lost 2 bases, the J end lost 4 bases, and 17 bases lay between the germline ends. Here the CDR3 reads CASSYHVGRGPTEAFF. The CDR3 region has the DNA TGTGCCAGCAGTTACCATGTGGGCAGGGGTCCCACTGAAGCTTTCTTT.

The CDR3 nucleotides read TGTGCCAGCAGTTTATCGATGGGGGCCAACGTCCTGACTTTC. As protein: CASSLSMGANVLTF. V and J are TRBV27 and TRBJ2-6; D is unresolved. In germline, CDR1 is MNHEY, CDR2 SMNVEV (reference sequence). CDR3 length: 14 residues. V lost 0 bases and J 4 bases, leaving 4 bases between the germline ends.

This clone was observed once. This chain links TRBV11-2 with TRBJ2-7; 9 bases map to TRBD2. The CDR3 loop spans 15 amino acids. With 6 bases clipped from V and 4 bases from J, the junction kept 10 bases outside the gene matches. Germline CDR1 SGHAT, CDR2 FQNNGV. The CDR3 sequence: CASRTTSGRPYEQYF. DNA of the CDR3: TGTGCCAGCAGGACGACTAGCGGTCGCCCATACGAGCAGTACTTC.

V usage is TRBV9 and J usage is TRBJ1-5; no clear D gene. The CDR3 is 15 amino acids. The ends were cut back, 0 bases at V and 3 bases at J, with 10 bases in the middle. Germline assignment: CDR1 SGDLS and CDR2 YYNGEE. Here the CDR3 reads CASSVDVTPNQPQHF. DNA of the CDR3: TGTGCCAGCAGCGTAGACGTGACACCCAATCAGCCCCAGCATTTT.

The CDR3 spells CASSLLSAGTTQYF. The CDR3 DNA reads as TGTGCCAGCAGCTTACTCTCAGCGGGTACGACCCAGTACTTC. The gene calls are TRBV11-2 and TRBJ2-5; D is perhaps TRBD2 (6 bases). CDR3 length: 14 amino acids. Germline CDR1 SGHAT, CDR2 FQNNGV. V was shortened by 2 bases and J by 7 bases, with 14 bases between the two germline ends.

V gene TRBV18 combines with J gene TRBJ2-2; D is perhaps TRBD1 (6 bases). The CDR3 consists of 15 residues. V gave up 3 bases and J gave up 4 bases, with 12 bases separating them. The germline V gene encodes CDR1 KGHSH and CDR2 LQKENI. CDR3 coding DNA: TGTGCCAGCTCACCGGGACAACGGGTCACCGGGGAGCTGTTTTTT. Protein sequence: CASSPGQRVTGELFF.

The rearrangement links TRBV28 to TRBJ2-3; 10 bases are a match to TRBD1. The germline V gene encodes CDR1 MDHEN and CDR2 SYDVKM. The junction had 7 bases not matched to a gene; V was cut back by 4 bases and J by 3 bases. This CDR3 is 16 amino acids long. DNA for the CDR3: TGTGCCAGCAGTTCCTTCGGGACAGGGGTGACAGATACGCAGTATTTT. Its translation is CASSSFGTGVTDTQYF. Supplemented by reference TRBV28 and TRBJ2-3, the full variable domain reads DVKVTQSSRYLVKRTGEKVFLECVQDMDHENMFWYRQDPGLGLRLIYFSYDVKMKEKGDIPEGYSVSREKKERFSLILESASTNQTSMYLCASSSFGTGVTDTQYFGPGTRLTVL.

This clone was seen once. The V and J genes are TRBV7-6 and TRBJ2-7, with 11 bases that match TRBD2. With 5 bases clipped from V and 2 bases from J, the junction kept 8 bases outside the gene matches. Per the germline V gene, CDR1 is SGHVS and CDR2 is FNYEAQ. CDR3 length equals 16 residues. CDR3 residues: CASSPLTSGITYEQYF. CDR3 in DNA: TGTGCCAGCAGCCCACTGACTAGCGGGATCACCTACGAGCAGTACTTC.

The chain is built from TRBV5-6 and TRBJ1-2; D unresolved. The CDR3 spans 15 residues. From germline, CDR1 is SGHDT and CDR2 YYEEEE. Trimming stripped 3 bases from V and 8 bases from J, with 20 bases between. The CDR3 region has the DNA TGTGCCAGCAGCTCCGAGTCGACCTGGGTGGGCGGCTACACCTTC. This encodes CASSSESTWVGGYTF.

The chain uses TRBV30 and TRBJ2-7; D possibly corresponds to TRBD1 (6 bases). CDR3 length: 12 amino acids. Trimming removed 2 bases from V and 6 bases from J, with 11 bases in between. The V gene's germline CDR1 is GTSNPN and CDR2 SVGIG (reference sequence). The CDR3 is CAWSPGTPEQYF. The DNA for the CDR3 is TGTGCCTGGAGTCCTGGGACACCCGAGCAGTACTTC.

This CDR3 reads CASSPRDTLTGELFF. The CDR3 nucleotides are TGTGCCAGCAGTCCCCGGGACACCCTCACCGGGGAGCTGTTTTTT. V and J are TRBV6-6 and TRBJ2-2, with D perhaps TRBD1 (6 bases). Germline CDR1 and CDR2: MNHNY and SVGAGI (reference sequence). This CDR3 is built from 15 residues. The V end was cut by 5 bases, the J end by 4 bases, with 14 bases between.

The rearrangement links TRBV5-1 to TRBJ2-7, with D tentatively TRBD1 or TRBD2 (5 bases each). The CDR3 totals 15 residues. Germline CDR1 reads SGHRS; CDR2 reads YFSETQ. Trimming removed 7 bases at V and 5 bases at J, with 22 bases between. Written as DNA, the CDR3 is TGCGCCAGCCGCCTCCTTGCCGGGACGGACAACGAGCAGTACTTC. This translates into CASRLLAGTDNEQYF. Together with reference TRBV5-1 and TRBJ2-7, the CDR3 gives the full variable domain: KAGVTQTPRYLIKTRGQQVTLSCSPISGHRSVSWYQQTPGQGLQFLFEYFSETQRNKGNFPGRFSGRQFSNSRSEMNVSTLELGDSALYLCASRLLAGTDNEQYFGPGTRLTVT.

The CDR3 loop reads CASTGVTGTEAFF. The CDR3 region has the DNA TGTGCCAGCACGGGGGTGACGGGGACTGAAGCTTTCTTT. The rearrangement links TRBV6-1 to TRBJ1-1; D perhaps matches TRBD1 (5 bases). Per the germline V gene, CDR1 is MNHNS and CDR2 is SASEGT. The V end was cut by 7 bases, the J end by 5 bases, with 14 bases between. The CDR3 has 13 residues.

This clone was seen only a few times. The chain combines TRBV25-1 with TRBJ2-1; perhaps TRBD2 as D (7 bases). The V and J ends lost 7 bases and 0 bases respectively, with 16 bases between them. Germline loops: CDR1 MGHDK, CDR2 SYGVNS. This CDR3 has 16 amino acids. CDR3 sequence: CASTVGGPSSYNEQFF. The CDR3 DNA reads TGTGCCAGCACGGTGGGGGGGCCTAGCTCCTACAATGAGCAGTTCTTC.